This T cell receptor beta chain was profiled in a study of blood T cell repertoires in COVID-19. Across the study: Material from acute and convalescent COVID-19 was sourced from the United States, Italy and Spain. In each case, the material was cDNA or gDNA derived from T cells, B-cell-depleted T cells, or PBMCs.

As originally analysed: By means of reference gene primer amplification, nucleated cell counts were estimated. Assay: immunoSEQ multiplex PCR; the TCRdb copy retains only in-frame clones and omits some. V and J calls and clone size follow that table, whereas D and trimming were derived from the DNA. The sample records some 190,000 clones, approximately 80% being singletons. V was shortened by 1 base and J by 4 bases, with 17 bases between the two germline ends. There are 16 residues in the CDR3. Germline V gene data show CDR1 as SGHKS and CDR2 as YYEKEE (reference sequence). This rearrangement joins TRBV5-5 to TRBJ1-2, with D uncertain. The sequencing sample was made of peripheral blood. The source is a woman aged 45-65 years with acute or convalescent COVID-19. DNA for the CDR3: TGTGCCAGCAGCTTGTTTGGCAACCCAACGGGCTATGGCTACACCTTC. Translation gives CASSLFGNPTGYGYTF. The full variable domain, rest sourced from reference TRBV5-5 and TRBJ1-2, is DAGVTQSPTHLIKTRGQQVTLRCSPISGHKSVSWYQQVLGQGPQFIFQYYEKEERGRGNFPDRFSARQFPNYSSELNVNALLLGDSALYLCASSLFGNPTGYGYTFGSGTRLTVV.